These T cell receptor beta chains were read from a single sample in a study of CD8+ T cells in alopecia areata. Generated by immunoSEQ multiplex PCR, the TCRdb table keeps only in-frame clones and is missing some. Among hundreds of thousands of clones listed, roughly 64% were seen once. The sequencing here drew on CD4+ T cells sorted from blood, taken at week 24, from a patient treated with tofacitinib. The source is a human donor with alopecia areata. Each CDR3 is given with its conserved first and last residue. D genes are given only for firm matches. The size of a clone is reported for some rows only, either as once, few or many, or as a class for expanded clones.

V gene	J gene	clone size	D gene	CDR3 protein	CDR3 DNA
TRBV6-5	TRBJ1-2	-	-	CASSYFGTRRGRGYTF	TGTGCCAGCAGTTACTTCGGCACCCGACGAGGACGCGGCTACACCTTC
TRBV2	TRBJ1-1	-	-	CASSASKAFF	TGTGCCAGCAGTGCCAGCAAAGCTTTCTTT
TRBV29-1	TRBJ2-1	-	-	CSVEVAGSYNEQFF	TGCAGCGTTGAGGTAGCAGGGTCCTACAATGAGCAGTTCTTC
TRBV7-9	TRBJ2-2	-	-	CASSPRWALNTGELFF	TGTGCCAGCAGCCCCCGTTGGGCGCTGAACACCGGGGAGCTGTTTTTT
TRBV5-1	TRBJ2-7	-	-	CASSLGGQFYEQYF	TGCGCCAGCAGCTTAGGCGGACAGTTCTACGAGCAGTACTTC
TRBV2	TRBJ1-4	-	-	CASTSGGFPTTNEKLFF	TGTGCCAGCACCTCCGGGGGATTCCCCACAACTAATGAAAAACTGTTTTTT
TRBV6-5	TRBJ1-1	-	-	CASSYSRPPSAEAFF	TGTGCCAGCAGTTACTCGAGACCCCCCAGCGCTGAAGCTTTCTTT
TRBV30	TRBJ2-2	-	-	CAWSRTATGELFF	TGTGCCTGGAGTCGGACGGCCACCGGGGAGCTGTTTTTT
TRBV29-1	TRBJ2-7	-	TRBD1	CSVGGTGGHEQYF	TGCAGCGTTGGCGGGACAGGGGGGCACGAGCAGTACTTC
TRBV28	TRBJ1-1	once	-	CASSLVNTEAFF	TGTGCCAGCAGTCTGGTGAACACTGAAGCTTTCTTT
TRBV27	TRBJ2-1	-	TRBD1	CASSSRGGFNEQFF	TGTGCCAGCAGTTCTAGAGGGGGCTTCAATGAGCAGTTCTTC
TRBV2	TRBJ2-3	-	TRBD2	CASSYGGARDTQYF	TGTGCCAGCAGTTACGGGGGGGCTAGAGATACGCAGTATTTT
TRBV4-3	TRBJ2-7	-	TRBD1	CASSHATGTGGDEQYF	TGCGCCAGCAGCCACGCCACCGGGACAGGGGGCGACGAGCAGTACTTC
TRBV7-8	TRBJ2-7	-	TRBD1	CASSLGQGVTYEQYF	TGTGCCAGCAGCTTAGGACAGGGGGTCACCTACGAGCAGTACTTC